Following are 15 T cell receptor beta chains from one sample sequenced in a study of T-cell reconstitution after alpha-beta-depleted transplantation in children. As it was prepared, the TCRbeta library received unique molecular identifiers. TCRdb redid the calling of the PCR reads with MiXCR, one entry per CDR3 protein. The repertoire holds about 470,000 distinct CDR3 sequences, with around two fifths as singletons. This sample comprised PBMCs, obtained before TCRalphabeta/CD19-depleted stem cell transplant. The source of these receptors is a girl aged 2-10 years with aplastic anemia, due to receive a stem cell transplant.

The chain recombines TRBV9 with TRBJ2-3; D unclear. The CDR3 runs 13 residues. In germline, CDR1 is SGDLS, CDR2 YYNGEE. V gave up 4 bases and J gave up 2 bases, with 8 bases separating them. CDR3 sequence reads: CASSPFPTDTQYF. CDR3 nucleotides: TGTGCCAGCAGCCCATTCCCCACAGATACGCAGTATTTT.

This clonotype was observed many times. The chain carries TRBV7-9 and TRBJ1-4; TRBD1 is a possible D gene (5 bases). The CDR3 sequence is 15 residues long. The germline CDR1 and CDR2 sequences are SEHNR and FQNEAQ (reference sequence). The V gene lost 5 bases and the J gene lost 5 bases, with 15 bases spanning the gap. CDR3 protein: CASSRAGPWNEKLFF. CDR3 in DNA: TGTGCCAGCAGCCGAGCGGGGCCGTGGAATGAAAAACTGTTTTTT.

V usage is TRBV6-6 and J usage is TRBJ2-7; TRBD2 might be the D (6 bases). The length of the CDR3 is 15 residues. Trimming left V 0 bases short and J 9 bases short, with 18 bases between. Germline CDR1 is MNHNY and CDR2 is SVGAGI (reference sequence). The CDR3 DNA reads TGTGCCAGCAGTTACTCAGAGGGACTCCCCGAACTGCAGTACTTC. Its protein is CASSYSEGLPELQYF.

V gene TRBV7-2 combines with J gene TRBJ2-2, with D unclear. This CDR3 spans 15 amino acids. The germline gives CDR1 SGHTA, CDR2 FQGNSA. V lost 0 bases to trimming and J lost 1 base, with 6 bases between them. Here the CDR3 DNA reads TGTGCCAGCAGCTTAGCGAGCAGGAACACCGGGGAGCTGTTTTTT. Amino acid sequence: CASSLASRNTGELFF.

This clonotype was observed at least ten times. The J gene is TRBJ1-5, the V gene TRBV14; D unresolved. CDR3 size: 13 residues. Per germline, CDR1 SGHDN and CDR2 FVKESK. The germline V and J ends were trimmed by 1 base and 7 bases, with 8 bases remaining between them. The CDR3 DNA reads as TGTGCCAGCAGCCAAGGGCTCGGACAGCCCCAGCATTTT. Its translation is CASSQGLGQPQHF.

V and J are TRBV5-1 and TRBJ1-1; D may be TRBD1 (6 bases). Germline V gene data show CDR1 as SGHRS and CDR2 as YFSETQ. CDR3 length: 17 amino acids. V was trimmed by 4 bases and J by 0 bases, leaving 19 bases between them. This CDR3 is CASSLHTQDRLNTEAFF. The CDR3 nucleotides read TGCGCCAGCAGCCTACACACTCAGGACAGATTGAACACTGAAGCTTTCTTT.

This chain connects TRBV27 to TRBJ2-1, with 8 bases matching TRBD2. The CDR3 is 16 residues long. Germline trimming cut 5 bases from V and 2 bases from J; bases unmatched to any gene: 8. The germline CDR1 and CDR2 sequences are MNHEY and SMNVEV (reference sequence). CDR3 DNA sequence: TGTGCCAGCAGTACCGCAAGCGGGAGTACCTACAATGAGCAGTTCTTC. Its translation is CASSTASGSTYNEQFF.

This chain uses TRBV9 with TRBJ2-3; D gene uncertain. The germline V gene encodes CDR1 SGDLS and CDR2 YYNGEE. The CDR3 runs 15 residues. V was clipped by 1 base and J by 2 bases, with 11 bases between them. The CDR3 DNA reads TGTGCCAGCAGCGTACGGGCGTCCCACACAGATACGCAGTATTTT. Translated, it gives CASSVRASHTDTQYF. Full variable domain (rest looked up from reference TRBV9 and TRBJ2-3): DSGVTQTPKHLITATGQRVTLRCSPRSGDLSVYWYQQSLDQGLQFLIQYYNGEERAKGNILERFSAQQFPDLHSELNLSSLELGDSALYFCASSVRASHTDTQYFGPGTRLTVL.

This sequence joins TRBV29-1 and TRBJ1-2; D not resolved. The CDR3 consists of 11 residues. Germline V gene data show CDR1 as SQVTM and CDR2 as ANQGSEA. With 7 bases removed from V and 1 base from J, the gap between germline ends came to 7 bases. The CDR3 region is CSADVNYGYTF. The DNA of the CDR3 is TGCAGCGCGGACGTTAACTATGGCTACACCTTC.

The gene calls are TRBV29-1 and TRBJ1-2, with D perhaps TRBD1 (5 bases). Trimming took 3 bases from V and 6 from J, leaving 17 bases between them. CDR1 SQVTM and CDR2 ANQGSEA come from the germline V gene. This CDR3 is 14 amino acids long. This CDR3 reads CSVDGRGDNNGYTF. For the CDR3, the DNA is TGCAGCGTTGATGGCAGAGGGGATAATAATGGCTACACCTTC. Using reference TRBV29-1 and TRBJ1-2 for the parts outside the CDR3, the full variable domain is SAVISQKPSRDICQRGTSLTIQCQVDSQVTMMFWYRQQPGQSLTLIATANQGSEATYESGFVIDKFPISRPNLTFSTLTVSNMSPEDSSIYLCSVDGRGDNNGYTFGSGTRLTVV.

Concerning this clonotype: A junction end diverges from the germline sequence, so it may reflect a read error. CDR3 DNA sequence: TGTGCCAGCAGCAAACAACAGGGGAACTATGACTATGGCGACACCTTC. Translating gives CASSKQQGNYDYGDTF. The chain recombines TRBV11-2 with TRBJ1-2; 7 bases are a match to TRBD1. Germline assignment: CDR1 SGHAT and CDR2 FQNNGV. The CDR3 loop spans 16 amino acids. Drawing the rest from reference TRBV11-2 and TRBJ1-2, the complete variable domain is EAGVAQSPRYKIIEKRQSVAFWCNPISGHATLYWYQQILGQGPKLLIQFQNNGVVDDSQLPKDRFSAERLKGVDSTLKIQPAKLEDSAVYLCASSKQQGNYDYGDTFGSGTRLTVV.

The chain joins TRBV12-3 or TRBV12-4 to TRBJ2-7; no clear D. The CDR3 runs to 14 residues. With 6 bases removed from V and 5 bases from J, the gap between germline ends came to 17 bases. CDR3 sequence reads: CASSLKVPRNEQYF. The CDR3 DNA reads TGTGCCAGCAGCCTTAAAGTCCCGCGGAACGAGCAGTACTTC.

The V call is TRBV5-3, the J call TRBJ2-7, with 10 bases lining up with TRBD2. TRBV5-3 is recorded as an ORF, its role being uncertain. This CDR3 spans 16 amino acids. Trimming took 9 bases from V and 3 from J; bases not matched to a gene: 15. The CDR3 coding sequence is TGTGCCATGGGCCCTGCCGCCGGACTAGCGGACTACGAGCAGTACTTC. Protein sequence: CAMGPAAGLADYEQYF.

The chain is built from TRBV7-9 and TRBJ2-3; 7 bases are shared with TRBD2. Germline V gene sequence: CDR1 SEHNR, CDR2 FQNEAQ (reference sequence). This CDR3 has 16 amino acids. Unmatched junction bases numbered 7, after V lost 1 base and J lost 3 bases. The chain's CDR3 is CASSLVRGRSTDTQYF. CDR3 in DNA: TGTGCCAGCAGCTTAGTCCGCGGGAGAAGTACAGATACGCAGTATTTT.

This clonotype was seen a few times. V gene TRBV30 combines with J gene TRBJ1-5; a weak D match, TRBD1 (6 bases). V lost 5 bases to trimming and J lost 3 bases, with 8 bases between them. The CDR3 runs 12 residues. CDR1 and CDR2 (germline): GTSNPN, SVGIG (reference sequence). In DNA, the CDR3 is TGTGCCTGGGGACAGACCAATCAGCCCCAGCATTTT. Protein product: CAWGQTNQPQHF.